The 5 T cell receptor beta chains listed next were all sequenced from one sample in a study of T cells in Graves' hyperthyroidism and ophthalmopathy. Authors of the study amplified TCR beta CDR3 regions from RNA transcripts. A first-round RT-PCR of the TCR CDR3 used the HTBI primer set. One entry per CDR3 protein, called by TCRdb with MiXCR from the multiplex PCR reads. The sample includes about 550,000 distinct CDR3 sequences, less than 25% of them seen just once. Specimen: blood. These receptors were obtained from a man younger than 35 with Graves' hyperthyroidism.

This chain connects TRBV6-1 to TRBJ1-2, with no clear D. Germline assignment: CDR1 MNHNS and CDR2 SASEGT. This CDR3 spans 12 amino acids. Trimming removed 9 bases from V and 1 base from J, with 9 bases in between. CDR3 in DNA: TGTGCCAGAGAACGGGGTAACTATGGCTACACCTTC. Protein product: CARERGNYGYTF.

The rearrangement joins TRBV11-2 to TRBJ2-7; D remains unclear. The CDR3 is made up of 16 amino acids. V was cut by 1 base and J by 0 bases, with 13 bases left in between. From germline, CDR1 is SGHAT and CDR2 FQNNGV. The CDR3 loop is CASSLGRGPPSYEQYF. CDR3 sequence (DNA): TGTGCCAGCAGCTTAGGTCGAGGCCCACCCTCCTACGAGCAGTACTTC.

The table lists this clonotype with many counts. This chain joins TRBV7-8 and TRBJ1-5; 7 bases are shared with TRBD1. Germline-derived CDR1 and CDR2 are SGHVS and FQNEAQ. V lost 8 bases and J lost 2; bases outside the gene matches: 12. This CDR3 spans 16 amino acids. CDR3 nucleotide sequence: TGTGCCAGCGGCAAGGGACAGCCCTCCCGCAATCAGCCCCAGCATTTT. This gives the protein CASGKGQPSRNQPQHF.

This clonotype was seen many times. The CDR3 DNA is TGTGCCAGCAGTTACGGGGGACAGCACTCTGGGGCCAACGTCCTGACTTTC. Protein: CASSYGGQHSGANVLTF. The chain uses TRBV6-5 and TRBJ2-6, with 7 bases lining up with TRBD1. V gave up 2 bases and J gave up 0 bases; unmatched junction bases: 4. The CDR3 sequence is 17 residues long. In germline, CDR1 is MNHEY, CDR2 SVGAGI.

Only a few counts were recorded for this clonotype. This chain links TRBV19 with TRBJ1-6; tentatively, D is TRBD1 (6 bases). Germline V CDR1 and CDR2: LNHDA, SQIVND (reference sequence). The CDR3 is made up of 14 amino acids. Trimming removed 5 bases at V and 7 bases at J, with 12 bases between. The CDR3, as DNA: TGTGCCAGTAGTCCGGACAGATACAATTCACCCCTCCACTTT. As protein: CASSPDRYNSPLHF.